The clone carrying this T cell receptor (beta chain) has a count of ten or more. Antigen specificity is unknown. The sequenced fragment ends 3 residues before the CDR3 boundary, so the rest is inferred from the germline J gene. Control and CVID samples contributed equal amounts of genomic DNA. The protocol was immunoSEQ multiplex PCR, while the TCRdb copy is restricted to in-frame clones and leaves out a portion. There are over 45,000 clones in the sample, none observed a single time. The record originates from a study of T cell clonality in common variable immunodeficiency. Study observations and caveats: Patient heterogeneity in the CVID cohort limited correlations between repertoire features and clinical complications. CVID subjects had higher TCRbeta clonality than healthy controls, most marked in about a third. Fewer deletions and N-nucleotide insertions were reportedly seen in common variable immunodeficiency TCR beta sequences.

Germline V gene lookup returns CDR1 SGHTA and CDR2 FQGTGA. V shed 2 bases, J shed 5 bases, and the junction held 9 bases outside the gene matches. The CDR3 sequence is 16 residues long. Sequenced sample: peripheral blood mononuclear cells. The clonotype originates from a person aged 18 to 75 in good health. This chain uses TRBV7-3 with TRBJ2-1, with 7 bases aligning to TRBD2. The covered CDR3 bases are TGTGCCAGCAGCTTACTGGCTAGCGGATCGAACAATGAG. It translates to CASSLLASGSNNE. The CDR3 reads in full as CASSLLASGSNNEQFF.